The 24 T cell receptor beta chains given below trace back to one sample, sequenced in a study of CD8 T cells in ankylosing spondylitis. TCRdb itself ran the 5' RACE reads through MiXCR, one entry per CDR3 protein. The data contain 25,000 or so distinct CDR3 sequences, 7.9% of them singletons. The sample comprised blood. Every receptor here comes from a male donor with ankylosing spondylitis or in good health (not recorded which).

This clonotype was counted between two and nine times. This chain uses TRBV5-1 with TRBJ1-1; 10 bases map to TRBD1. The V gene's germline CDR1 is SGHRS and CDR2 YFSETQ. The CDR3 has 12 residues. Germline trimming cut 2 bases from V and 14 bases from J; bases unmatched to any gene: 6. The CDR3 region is CASSFGQGVSFF. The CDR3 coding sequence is TGCGCCAGCAGCTTCGGACAGGGGGTATCATTCTTT.

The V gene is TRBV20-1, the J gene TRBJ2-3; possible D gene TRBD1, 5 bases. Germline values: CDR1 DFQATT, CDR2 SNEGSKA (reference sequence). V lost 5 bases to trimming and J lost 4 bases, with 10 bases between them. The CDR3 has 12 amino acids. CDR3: CSAPRVSDTQYF. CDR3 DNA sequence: TGCAGTGCTCCCAGGGTATCAGATACGCAGTATTTT.

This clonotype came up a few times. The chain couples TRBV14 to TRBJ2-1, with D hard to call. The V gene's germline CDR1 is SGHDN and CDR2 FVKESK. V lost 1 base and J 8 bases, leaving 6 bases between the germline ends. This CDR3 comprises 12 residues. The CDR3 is CASSQVLHEQFF. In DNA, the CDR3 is TGTGCCAGCAGCCAAGTGTTACATGAGCAGTTCTTC.

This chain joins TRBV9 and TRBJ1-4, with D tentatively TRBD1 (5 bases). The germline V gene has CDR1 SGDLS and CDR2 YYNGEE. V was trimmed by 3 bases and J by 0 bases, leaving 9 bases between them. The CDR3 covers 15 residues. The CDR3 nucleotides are TGTGCCAGCAGCGAGAGACAGACAACTAATGAAAAACTGTTTTTT. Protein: CASSERQTTNEKLFF.

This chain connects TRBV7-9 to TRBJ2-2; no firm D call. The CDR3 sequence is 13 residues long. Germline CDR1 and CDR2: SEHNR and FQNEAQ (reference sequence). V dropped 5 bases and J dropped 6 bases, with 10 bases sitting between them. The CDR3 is CASSPQVPGELFF. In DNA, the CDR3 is TGTGCCAGCAGCCCCCAGGTACCCGGGGAGCTGTTTTTT.

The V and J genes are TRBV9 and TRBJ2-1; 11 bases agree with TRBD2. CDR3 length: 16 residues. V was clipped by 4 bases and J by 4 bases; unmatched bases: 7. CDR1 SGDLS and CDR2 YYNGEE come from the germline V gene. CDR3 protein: CASSRSGRVAYNEQFF. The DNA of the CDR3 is TGTGCCAGCAGCCGTAGCGGGAGGGTCGCTTACAATGAGCAGTTCTTC.

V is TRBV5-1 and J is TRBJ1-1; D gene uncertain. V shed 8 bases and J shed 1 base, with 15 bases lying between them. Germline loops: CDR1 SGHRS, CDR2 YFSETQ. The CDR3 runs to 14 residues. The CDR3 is CARGSREANTEAFF. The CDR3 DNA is TGCGCCAGGGGGTCTAGGGAGGCGAACACTGAAGCTTTCTTT.

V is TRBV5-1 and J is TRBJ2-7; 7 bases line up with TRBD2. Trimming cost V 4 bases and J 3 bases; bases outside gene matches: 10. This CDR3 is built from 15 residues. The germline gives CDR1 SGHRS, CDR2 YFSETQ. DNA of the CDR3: TGCGCCAGCAGCCCGGCGGGCGGGAGTATCTACGAGCAGTACTTC. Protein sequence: CASSPAGGSIYEQYF. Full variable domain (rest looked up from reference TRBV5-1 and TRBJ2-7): KAGVTQTPRYLIKTRGQQVTLSCSPISGHRSVSWYQQTPGQGLQFLFEYFSETQRNKGNFPGRFSGRQFSNSRSEMNVSTLELGDSALYLCASSPAGGSIYEQYFGPGTRLTVT.

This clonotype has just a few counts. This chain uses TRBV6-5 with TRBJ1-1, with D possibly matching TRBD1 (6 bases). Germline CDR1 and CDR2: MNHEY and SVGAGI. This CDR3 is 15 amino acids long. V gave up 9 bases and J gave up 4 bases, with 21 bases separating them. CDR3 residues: CASLRVAGVVTEAFF. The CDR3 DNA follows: TGTGCCAGTTTGCGAGTCGCAGGGGTTGTCACTGAAGCTTTCTTT.

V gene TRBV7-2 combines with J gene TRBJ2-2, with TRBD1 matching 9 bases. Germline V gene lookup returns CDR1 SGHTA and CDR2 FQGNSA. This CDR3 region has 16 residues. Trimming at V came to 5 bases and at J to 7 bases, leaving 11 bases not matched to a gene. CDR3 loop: CASSVGPGQGSGELFF. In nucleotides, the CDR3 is TGTGCCAGCAGCGTAGGACCGGGACAGGGAAGCGGGGAGCTGTTTTTT.

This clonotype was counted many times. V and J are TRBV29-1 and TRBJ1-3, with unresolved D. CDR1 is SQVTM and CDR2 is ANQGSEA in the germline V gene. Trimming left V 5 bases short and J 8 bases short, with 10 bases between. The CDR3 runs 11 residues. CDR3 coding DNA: TGCAGCGTTCGGGAGGGAGACACCATATATTTT. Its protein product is CSVREGDTIYF.

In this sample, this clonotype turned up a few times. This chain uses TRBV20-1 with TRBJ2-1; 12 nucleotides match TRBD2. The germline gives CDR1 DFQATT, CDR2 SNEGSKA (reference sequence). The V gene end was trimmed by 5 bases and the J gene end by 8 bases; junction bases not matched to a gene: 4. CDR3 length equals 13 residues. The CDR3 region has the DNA TGCAGTGCTTGGACTAGCGGGAAGGATGAGCAGTTCTTC. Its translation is CSAWTSGKDEQFF.

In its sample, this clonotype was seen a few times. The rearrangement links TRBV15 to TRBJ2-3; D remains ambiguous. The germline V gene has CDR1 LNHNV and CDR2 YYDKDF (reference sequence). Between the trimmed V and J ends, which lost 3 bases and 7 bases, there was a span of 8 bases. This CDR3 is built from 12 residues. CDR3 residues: CATSRLRNTQYF. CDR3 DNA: TGTGCCACCAGCAGGTTACGGAATACGCAGTATTTT.

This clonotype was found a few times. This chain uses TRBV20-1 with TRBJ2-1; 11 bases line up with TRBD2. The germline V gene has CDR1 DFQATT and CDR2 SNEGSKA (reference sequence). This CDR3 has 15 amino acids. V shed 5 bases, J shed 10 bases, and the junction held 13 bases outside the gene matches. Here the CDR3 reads CSAGTYGTSGREQFF. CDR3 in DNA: TGCAGTGCTGGTACCTACGGGACTAGCGGCCGCGAGCAGTTCTTC.

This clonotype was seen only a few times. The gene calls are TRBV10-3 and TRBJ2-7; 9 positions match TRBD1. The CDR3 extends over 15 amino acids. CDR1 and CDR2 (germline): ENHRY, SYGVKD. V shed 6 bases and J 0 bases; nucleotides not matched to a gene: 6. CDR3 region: CAIRAGQGNSYEQYV. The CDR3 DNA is TGTGCCATCAGGGCAGGACAGGGGAACTCCTACGAGCAGTACGTC.

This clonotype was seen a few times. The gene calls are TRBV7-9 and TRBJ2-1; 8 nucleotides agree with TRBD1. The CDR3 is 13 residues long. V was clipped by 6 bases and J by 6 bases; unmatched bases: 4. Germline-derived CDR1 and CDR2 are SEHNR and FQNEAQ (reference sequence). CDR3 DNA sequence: TGTGCCAGCAGAATAACAGGGGGCAATGAGCAGTTCTTC. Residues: CASRITGGNEQFF.

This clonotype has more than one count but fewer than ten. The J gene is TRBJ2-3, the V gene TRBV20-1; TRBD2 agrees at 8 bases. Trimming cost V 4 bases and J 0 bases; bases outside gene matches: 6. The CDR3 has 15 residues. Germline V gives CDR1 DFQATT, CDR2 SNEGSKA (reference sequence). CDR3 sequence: CSAILAGYSTDTQYF. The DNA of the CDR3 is TGCAGTGCTATCTTAGCGGGGTACAGCACAGATACGCAGTATTTT.

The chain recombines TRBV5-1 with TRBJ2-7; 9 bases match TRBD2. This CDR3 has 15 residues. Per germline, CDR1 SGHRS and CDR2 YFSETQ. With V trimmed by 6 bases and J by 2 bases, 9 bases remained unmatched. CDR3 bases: TGCGCCAGCACCCCCCCGACTAGCGGACCCTACGAGCAGTACTTC. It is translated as CASTPPTSGPYEQYF.

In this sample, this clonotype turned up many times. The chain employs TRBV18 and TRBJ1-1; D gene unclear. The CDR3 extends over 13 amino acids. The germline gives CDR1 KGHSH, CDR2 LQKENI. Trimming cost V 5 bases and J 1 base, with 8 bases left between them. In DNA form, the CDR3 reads TGTGCCAGCTCAAAGTCGGAGAACACTGAAGCTTTCTTT. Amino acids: CASSKSENTEAFF.

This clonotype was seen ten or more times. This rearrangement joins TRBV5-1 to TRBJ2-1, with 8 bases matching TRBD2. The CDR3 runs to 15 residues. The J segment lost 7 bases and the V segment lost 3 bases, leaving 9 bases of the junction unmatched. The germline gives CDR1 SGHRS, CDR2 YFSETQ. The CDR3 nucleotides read TGCGCCAGCAGCTCGAGCGGGAGAAATCGAAATGAGCAGTTCTTC. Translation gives CASSSSGRNRNEQFF.

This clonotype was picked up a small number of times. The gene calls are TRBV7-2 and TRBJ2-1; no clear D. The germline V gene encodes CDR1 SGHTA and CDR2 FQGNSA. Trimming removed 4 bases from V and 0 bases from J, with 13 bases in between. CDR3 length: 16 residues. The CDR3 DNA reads TGTGCCAGCAGCTCTGAACGGGCGAGCTCCTACAATGAGCAGTTCTTC. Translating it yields CASSSERASSYNEQFF.

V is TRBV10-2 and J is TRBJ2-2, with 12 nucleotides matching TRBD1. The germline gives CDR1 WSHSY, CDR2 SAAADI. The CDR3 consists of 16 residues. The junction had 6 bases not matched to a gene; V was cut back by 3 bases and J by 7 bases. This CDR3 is CASSDGRDRGLGELFF. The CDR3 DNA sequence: TGCGCCAGCAGTGATGGCCGGGACAGGGGGCTCGGGGAGCTGTTTTTT.

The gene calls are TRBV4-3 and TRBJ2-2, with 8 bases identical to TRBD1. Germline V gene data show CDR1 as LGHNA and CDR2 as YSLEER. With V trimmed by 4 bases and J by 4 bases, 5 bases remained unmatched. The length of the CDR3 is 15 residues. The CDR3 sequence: CASSPGQGRTGELFF. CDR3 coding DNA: TGCGCCAGCAGCCCCGGACAGGGTCGCACCGGGGAGCTGTTTTTT.

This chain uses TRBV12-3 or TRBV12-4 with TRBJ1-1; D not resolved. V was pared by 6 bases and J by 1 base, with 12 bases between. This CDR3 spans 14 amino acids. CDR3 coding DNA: TGTGCCAGCAGCCGCGGCGCCAGGAACACTGAAGCTTTCTTT. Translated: CASSRGARNTEAFF.